These T cell receptor beta chains were read from a single sample in a study of blood T cells in healthy people across ages. TCRdb used MiXCR to reprocess the 5' RACE reads, holding one entry per CDR3 protein. The table lists fewer than 800,000 distinct CDR3 sequences, over 20% of them singletons. The sequenced material came from blood. Source of these receptors: a man in his sixties or seventies in good health. Both conserved end residues are part of each CDR3. Fields, in order: J gene, V gene, CDR3 protein.

TRBJ1-2 | TRBV6-2/TRBV6-3 | CASSYRDRQTYGYTF
TRBJ1-3 | TRBV20-1 | CSARDGAGNTIYF
TRBJ2-3 | TRBV20-1 | CSARTGTGGLSDTQYF
TRBJ2-3 | TRBV5-1 | CASSRYSGTGSSDTQYF
TRBJ2-3 | TRBV2 | CASSELANTQYF
TRBJ2-2 | TRBV2 | CASTTRGGTGELFF
TRBJ2-5 | TRBV6-1 | CASRGTGRGRQETQYF
TRBJ2-4 | TRBV18 | CASSRGLNIQYF
TRBJ2-3 | TRBV7-2 | CASSLLAGGRTDTQYF
TRBJ2-1 | TRBV5-1 | CASADNYNEQFF
. | TRBV5-1 | CASSLVLADNEQFF
TRBJ2-7 | TRBV20-1 | CSASDERTSSYEQYF
. | TRBV3-1 | CASSQASTSVYNEQFF
TRBJ1-4 | TRBV5-1 | CASSLSGEGEKLFF
TRBJ1-5 | TRBV4-3 | CASSQGLSMDRTQHF
TRBJ2-7 | TRBV2 | CASSAGRYEQYF
TRBJ2-4 | TRBV20-1 | CSASKGANKNIQYF